There are a few counts of the clone carrying this T cell receptor beta chain. The junction differs from germline at one of its ends, possibly a read error. Through a sample-barcoded 5' primer and a J-beta primer mix, a second PCR was run for about 7 to 12 cycles. TCRdb re-called the 5' RACE reads with MiXCR, one entry per CDR3 protein. The profile shows 600,000 or so distinct CDR3 sequences, 20% to 25% of them singletons. The CDR3 has 17 residues. CDR1 and CDR2 (germline): SSHAT, FNYEAQ (reference sequence). The sample originates from a study of blood T cells in healthy people across ages. The J gene is TRBJ2-1, the V gene TRBV7-7; 10 bases align to TRBD2. This TCR was recovered from a man in his 70s in good health. Sequenced material: blood. CDR3 nucleotides: TGTGCTAGCAGCTTAAACCCAACTAGCGGGACTTACAATGAGCAGTTCTTC. Translating it yields CASSLNPTSGTYNEQFF.